The 3 T cell receptor beta chains given below trace back to one sample, sequenced in a study of blood T cell repertoires in COVID-19. Sequenced by immunoSEQ multiplex PCR; TCRdb stores in-frame clones only, minus some. In the table there are approximately 400,000 clones, 88% of which are singletons. What was sequenced was PBMCs or T cells enriched from blood (not recorded which). These TCRs come from a woman aged 18-29 years who had recovered from COVID-19.

The chain employs TRBV24-1 and TRBJ2-6; TRBD1 aligns across 8 bases. This CDR3 contains 16 residues. Germline V gives CDR1 KGHDR, CDR2 SFDVKD. J was trimmed by 2 bases and V by 2 bases; bases with no gene match: 1. The CDR3 DNA is TGTGCCACCAGTGATTCGACAGGGGCTGGGGCCAACGTCCTGACTTTC. It yields the protein CATSDSTGAGANVLTF.

The chain is built from TRBV7-6 and TRBJ1-5, with a possible D match to TRBD1 (5 bases). The V and J ends lost 4 bases and 4 bases respectively, with 14 bases between them. Germline loops: CDR1 SGHVS, CDR2 FNYEAQ. CDR3 length: 15 amino acids. Here the CDR3 reads CASSSARQNNQPQHF. The CDR3 nucleotides are TGTGCCAGCAGCTCCGCTCGACAGAATAATCAGCCCCAGCATTTT.

This chain links TRBV4-1 with TRBJ2-7, with D tentatively TRBD1 (6 bases). Germline CDR1 is MGHRA and CDR2 is YSYEKL. The CDR3 spans 15 residues. Trimming removed 6 bases from V and 0 bases from J, with 15 bases in between. The CDR3 reads CASSLDRRSSYEQYF. The CDR3 DNA is TGCGCCAGCAGTCTTGACAGGAGGAGCTCCTACGAGCAGTACTTC.